This TCR beta chain was captured in a study of T cell changes during pregnancy in multiple sclerosis (dated by TCRdb to the late 2010s). In terms of the full investigation: The study examined how the T cell repertoire changed over the course of pregnancy in women with multiple sclerosis.

The library was built by means of the immunoSEQ multiplex PCR assay. TCRdb retrieved this table from immuneACCESS and kept in-frame rearrangements only. Not all clones are present; in checked studies, unresolved V genes account for under half, and no reason is known for the remainder. In all, the sample holds about 93,000 clones, and around 90% of those were seen once. Clones ranked in the top ten supply approximately 0.97% of the sample. For CDR1 and CDR2, the germline V gene lists SGHTA and FQGNSA. The CDR3, from cysteine to phenylalanine, totals 17 residues. The sequence is cut down to CDR3 DNA, 51 bases in frame from base 1. Here V drops 3 bases and J drops 10 bases, and the junction holds 14 bases not matched to any gene. To note about this clone: The clone's antigen remains unknown. No base quality information exists; no much larger clone differs at one position.

The chain is assembled from TRBV7-2 and TRBJ2-1; 11 nucleotides in the junction match TRBD2. The sequence was collected from a female donor with multiple sclerosis, enrolled in a pregnancy study. Source: peripheral blood, taken before pregnancy. The nucleotide sequence reads TGTGCCAGCAGCTTCACCCCGCCGGGACTAGCGGTAGCCGAGCAGTTCTTC. Translated, this gives CASSFTPPGLAVAEQFF. Extended through the reference TRBV7-2 and TRBJ2-1 proteins, this CDR3 yields the full variable domain: GAGVSQSPSNKVTEKGKDVELRCDPISGHTALYWYRQSLGQGLEFLIYFQGNSAPDKSGLPSDRFSAERTGGSVSTLTIQRTQQEDSAVYLCASSFTPPGLAVAEQFFGPGTRLTVL.